This T cell receptor (beta chain) is drawn from a study of shared clonotypes between healthy human individuals. Study-wide points: The study generally estimated greater richness for naive than memory subsets.

Clones were sequenced by immunoSEQ multiplex PCR, and TCRdb holds only the in-frame ones, with some missing. The data contain hundreds of thousands of clones, 73% of them singletons. Note on this clone: No antigen is known for it.

From germline, CDR1 is SQVTM and CDR2 ANQGSEA. V gave up 1 base and J gave up 2 bases, with 7 bases separating them. This CDR3 contains 13 residues. The sequence was obtained from a woman aged 30 to 39 in good health. The sequenced material came from memory CD4+ T cells sorted from blood. Subset: CD45RA-negative fraction. The V and J genes are TRBV29-1 and TRBJ2-3, with D hard to call. DNA for the CDR3: TGCAGCGTTGAAGGGATAGACACAGATACGCAGTATTTT. It codes for CSVEGIDTDTQYF.